One sample yielded the 32 T cell receptor beta chains listed below, sequenced in a study of shared clonotypes between healthy human individuals. Data came from immunoSEQ multiplex PCR; TCRdb stores just in-frame clones and leaves some out. In the table there are under 550,000 clones, 90% to 97% of which are singletons. The sample comprised naive CD4+ T cells sorted from blood. The sample's subset: CD45RA+ positively selected. The source is a woman aged 25 to 39 in good health.

The V gene is TRBV18, the J gene TRBJ1-1, with D hard to call. Germline CDR1 KGHSH, CDR2 LQKENI. Trimming took 3 bases from V and 4 from J, leaving 12 bases between them. The length of the CDR3 is 14 residues. For the CDR3, the DNA is TGTGCCAGCTCACCTCAGCCAGATCTCACTGAAGCTTTCTTT. This codes for CASSPQPDLTEAFF.

The V and J genes are TRBV27 and TRBJ1-1; D gene unclear. CDR3 length equals 16 residues. Trimming stripped 4 bases from V and 2 bases from J, with 17 bases between. Germline V gene lookup returns CDR1 MNHEY and CDR2 SMNVEV (reference sequence). The CDR3 nucleotides read TGTGCCAGCAGTTGGCAAGCGTGGGTCGGTAACACTGAAGCTTTCTTT. Encoded protein: CASSWQAWVGNTEAFF.

CDR3 DNA: TGCGCCAGCAGCGAGACCCGGGGGGCCCACGGAGATACGCAGTATTTT. The encoded protein is CASSETRGAHGDTQYF. The chain links TRBV10-2 to TRBJ2-3, with D possibly matching TRBD2 (7 bases). The CDR3 runs 16 residues. Trimming left V 6 bases short and J 5 bases short, with 21 bases between. The germline CDR1 and CDR2 sequences are WSHSY and SAAADI.

The chain links TRBV7-9 to TRBJ2-1; 11 bases are shared with TRBD2. Germline CDR1 and CDR2: SEHNR and FQNEAQ (reference sequence). Germline trimming cut 0 bases from V and 5 bases from J; bases unmatched to any gene: 6. This CDR3 has 17 amino acids. The CDR3 here is CASSLAKTSGTDNEQFF. CDR3 DNA sequence: TGTGCCAGCAGCTTAGCTAAGACTAGCGGGACCGACAATGAGCAGTTCTTC.

This clone has more than one count but fewer than ten. This rearrangement joins TRBV28 to TRBJ1-1, with D perhaps matching TRBD1 (5 bases). The CDR3 is made up of 11 amino acids. The germline V gene encodes CDR1 MDHEN and CDR2 SYDVKM. V shed 10 bases and J shed 5 bases, with 11 bases lying between them. The CDR3 protein is CATWSGTEAFF. DNA for the CDR3: TGTGCCACCTGGTCAGGGACTGAAGCTTTCTTT.

The gene calls are TRBV9 and TRBJ1-1; D is ambiguous. This CDR3 has 15 residues. Trimming stripped 0 bases from V and 2 bases from J, with 11 bases between. Germline CDR1 is SGDLS and CDR2 is YYNGEE. CDR3 loop: CASSVAASRNTEAFF. The CDR3 DNA reads TGTGCCAGCAGCGTAGCAGCTAGCAGAAACACTGAAGCTTTCTTT.

This chain joins TRBV28 and TRBJ2-5, with 7 nucleotides matching TRBD2. V lost 7 bases to trimming and J lost 1 base; unmatched junction nucleotides: 12. CDR1 MDHEN and CDR2 SYDVKM come from the germline V gene. The CDR3 extends over 16 amino acids. The CDR3 loop reads CASTLGGLGGQETQYF. CDR3 nucleotides: TGTGCCAGCACCCTCGGGGGGTTGGGAGGCCAAGAGACCCAGTACTTC.

The genes are TRBV28 and TRBJ2-1; possible D gene TRBD2, 6 bases. Germline-derived CDR1 and CDR2 are MDHEN and SYDVKM. The V end was cut by 3 bases, the J end by 8 bases, with 14 bases between. This CDR3 contains 14 residues. Written as DNA, the CDR3 is TGTGCCAGCAGTTTTCCGGGAGCTTTGGATGAGCAGTTCTTC. It codes for CASSFPGALDEQFF.

V gene TRBV5-1 combines with J gene TRBJ2-3, with 8 positions matching TRBD2. Per germline, CDR1 SGHRS and CDR2 YFSETQ. The V segment lost 4 bases and the J segment 1 base; nucleotides outside the gene matches: 8. The CDR3 spans 16 residues. The CDR3 nucleotides are TGCGCCAGCAGCGCACAGAGCGGGAGAGGCACAGATACGCAGTATTTT. Translated: CASSAQSGRGTDTQYF.

The rearrangement links TRBV19 to TRBJ2-1; 12 positions agree with TRBD2. J lost 10 bases, V lost 4 bases, and 5 bases had no gene match. CDR1 is LNHDA and CDR2 is SQIVND in the germline V gene (reference sequence). CDR3 length: 14 amino acids. CDR3 DNA sequence: TGTGCCAGTAGTAGACTAGCGGGAGCTAGGGAGCAGTTCTTC. Its protein product is CASSRLAGAREQFF.

V is TRBV29-1 and J is TRBJ2-7, with a possible D match to TRBD2 (5 bases). Deletions cut 5 bases from V and 4 bases from J, with 18 bases between. Germline V gives CDR1 SQVTM, CDR2 ANQGSEA. The CDR3 has 14 amino acids. CDR3 bases: TGCAGCGTTACAAGGCCCTCGGGATATTACGAGCAGTACTTC. It yields the protein CSVTRPSGYYEQYF.

The chain recombines TRBV4-1 with TRBJ2-2; D could derive from TRBD1 or TRBD2 (5 bases each). Per the germline V gene, CDR1 is MGHRA and CDR2 is YSYEKL. Between the trimmed V and J ends, which lost 4 bases and 4 bases, there was a span of 16 bases. There are 16 residues in the CDR3. The CDR3 DNA reads TGCGCCAGCAGCCTCTATGGGGGACCTCTCACCGGGGAGCTGTTTTTT. The encoded protein is CASSLYGGPLTGELFF.

Notes on this clone: Other nucleotide sequences in the sample specify the same CDR3. The chain joins TRBV18 to TRBJ2-5; 13 bases fit TRBD2. Germline V gene lookup returns CDR1 KGHSH and CDR2 LQKENI. This CDR3 is 16 amino acids long. The trim removed 3 bases at V and 3 bases at J, leaving 4 bases unmatched. The CDR3 loop reads CASSPPGLAGKETQYF. The CDR3, as DNA: TGTGCCAGCTCACCTCCGGGACTAGCGGGAAAAGAGACCCAGTACTTC.

The chain couples TRBV9 to TRBJ2-3, with D perhaps being TRBD1 or TRBD2 (5 bases each). Germline lookup yields CDR1 SGDLS and CDR2 YYNGEE. This CDR3 comprises 18 residues. V gave up 0 bases and J gave up 2 bases, with 19 bases separating them. CDR3 in amino acids: CASSVGSGANTLTDTQYF. The CDR3 coding sequence is TGTGCCAGCAGCGTAGGCTCCGGGGCTAATACCCTCACAGATACGCAGTATTTT.

This chain links TRBV7-9 with TRBJ2-3, with TRBD1 matching 7 bases. CDR3 size: 15 residues. J gave up 8 bases and V 5 bases, and 13 bases lay outside the gene matches. Germline V gives CDR1 SEHNR, CDR2 FQNEAQ (reference sequence). The chain's CDR3 is CASSPPGQVYGTQYF. CDR3 DNA: TGTGCCAGCAGCCCTCCCGGACAGGTCTATGGTACGCAGTATTTT.

This clone was detected only once. The chain couples TRBV18 to TRBJ1-2, with 9 nucleotides matching TRBD1. The V and J ends lost 5 bases and 7 bases, in that order; junction bases with no gene match: 14. The CDR3 sequence is 16 residues long. The germline V gene has CDR1 KGHSH and CDR2 LQKENI. The CDR3 region has the DNA TGTGCCAGCTCAGAGGACAGGGGCCACCAAGGTGTTGGCTACACCTTC. It is translated as CASSEDRGHQGVGYTF.

V usage is TRBV19 and J usage is TRBJ2-3; D is unresolved. The germline gives CDR1 LNHDA, CDR2 SQIVND (reference sequence). This CDR3 is built from 16 residues. V lost 9 bases and J lost 0, with 19 bases in between. The CDR3 reads CASSRSLQLSTDTQYF. The CDR3 DNA follows: TGTGCCAGCAGTCGTTCCCTACAGCTTAGCACAGATACGCAGTATTTT. Together with reference TRBV19 and TRBJ2-3, the CDR3 gives the full variable domain: DGGITQSPKYLFRKEGQNVTLSCEQNLNHDAMYWYRQDPGQGLRLIYYSQIVNDFQKGDIAEGYSVSREKKESFPLTVTSAQKNPTAFYLCASSRSLQLSTDTQYFGPGTRLTVL.

The count of this clone is one. V gene TRBV18 combines with J gene TRBJ2-5, with D tentatively TRBD2 (5 bases). The CDR3 runs to 14 residues. Looked up from germline, CDR1 is KGHSH and CDR2 is LQKENI. Trimming removed 3 bases at V and 7 bases at J, with 15 bases between. DNA for the CDR3: TGTGCCAGCTCACCGCTGACTAAGAAGGGGACCCAGTACTTC. It yields the protein CASSPLTKKGTQYF.

The chain is built from TRBV7-8 and TRBJ2-1; TRBD2 matches 8 bases. CDR1 SGHVS and CDR2 FQNEAQ come from the germline V gene. Trimming removed 2 bases from V and 7 bases from J; junction bases left unmatched: 16. CDR3 length: 18 amino acids. CDR3: CASSLSTSAGGPWNEQFF. The CDR3 nucleotides read TGTGCCAGCAGCTTATCGACAAGCGCGGGAGGCCCATGGAATGAGCAGTTCTTC.

Worth noting for this clone: Additional DNA sequences in this sample encode the identical CDR3. This rearrangement joins TRBV15 to TRBJ1-2; possibly TRBD1 for D (5 bases). The CDR3 is 14 amino acids. Trimming pared 0 bases from V and 3 bases from J, leaving 8 bases between. Per the germline V gene, CDR1 is LNHNV and CDR2 is YYDKDF (reference sequence). The chain's CDR3 is CATSRDRGDYGYTF. In nucleotides, the CDR3 is TGTGCCACCAGCAGAGATCGGGGGGACTATGGCTACACCTTC.

This clone was found once. The J gene is TRBJ2-5, the V gene TRBV4-1, with D possibly TRBD1 on 5 matching bases. The closer fit of TRBJ2-7 to the DNA end suggests the J call may be wrong. There are 18 residues in the CDR3. Germline V gene data show CDR1 as MGHRA and CDR2 as YSYEKL. This CDR3 is CASSQESARQLSSYEQYF. Written as DNA, the CDR3 is TGCGCCAGCAGCCAAGAATCTGCCCGACAGCTGAGCTCCTACGAGCAGTACTTC.

The J gene is TRBJ2-7, the V gene TRBV28; 11 nucleotides match TRBD1. V was pared by 5 bases and J by 4 bases, with 10 bases of the junction left unmatched. The CDR3 length is 16 residues. Germline V gene sequence: CDR1 MDHEN, CDR2 SYDVKM. DNA for the CDR3: TGTGCCAGCAGTACAAGGTCTGGGACAGGGGGGTACGAGCAGTACTTC. Its protein is CASSTRSGTGGYEQYF.

The chain is built from TRBV6-4 and TRBJ2-7, with D perhaps being TRBD1 or TRBD2 (5 bases each). Trimming removed 0 bases from V and 2 bases from J, with 14 bases in between. The CDR3 spans 16 residues. Per germline, CDR1 MRHNA and CDR2 SNTAGT. CDR3 residues: CASSDSKRGRAYEQYF. CDR3 in DNA: TGTGCCAGCAGTGACTCGAAAAGGGGACGGGCCTACGAGCAGTACTTC.

This sequence joins TRBV6-5 and TRBJ2-1; perhaps TRBD2 as D (5 bases). This CDR3 is built from 13 residues. The V and J ends lost 6 bases and 11 bases respectively, with 17 bases between them. Germline CDR1 is MNHEY and CDR2 is SVGAGI. The CDR3 is CASRNTEGNQQFF. The DNA for the CDR3 is TGTGCCAGCAGAAATACAGAGGGTAATCAGCAGTTCTTC.

The CDR3 loop is CASSPDRHQPQHF. The CDR3 nucleotides read TGTGCCAGCAGCCCGGACAGGCATCAGCCCCAGCATTTT. The V call is TRBV11-2, the J call TRBJ1-5, with 7 bases matching TRBD1. With 5 bases clipped from V and 5 bases from J, the junction kept 3 bases outside the gene matches. Germline CDR1 reads SGHAT; CDR2 reads FQNNGV. The CDR3 runs to 13 residues. The entire variable domain, with the rest obtained from reference TRBV11-2 and TRBJ1-5, is as follows: EAGVAQSPRYKIIEKRQSVAFWCNPISGHATLYWYQQILGQGPKLLIQFQNNGVVDDSQLPKDRFSAERLKGVDSTLKIQPAKLEDSAVYLCASSPDRHQPQHFGDGTRLSIL.

The rearrangement links TRBV30 to TRBJ2-5, with D maybe TRBD2 (7 bases). V was clipped by 3 bases and J by 5 bases, with 16 bases between them. Germline values: CDR1 GTSNPN, CDR2 SVGIG (reference sequence). The CDR3 runs to 14 residues. The CDR3, as DNA: TGTGCCTGGAGCTCCCCCGGGGGGCAGGAGACCCAGTACTTC. This encodes CAWSSPGGQETQYF.

The rearrangement links TRBV5-4 to TRBJ2-7; 9 nucleotides align to TRBD2. The J segment lost 0 bases and the V segment lost 0 bases, leaving 4 bases of the junction unmatched. The CDR3 totals 16 residues. CDR1 SGHNT and CDR2 YYREEE come from the germline V gene (reference sequence). CDR3 in amino acids: CASSLGLADDSYEQYF. Written as DNA, the CDR3 is TGTGCCAGCAGCTTGGGACTAGCGGACGACTCCTACGAGCAGTACTTC.

V gene TRBV5-1 combines with J gene TRBJ2-5; D is perhaps TRBD2 (5 bases). This CDR3 contains 15 residues. The V gene lost 4 bases and the J gene lost 5 bases, with 18 bases spanning the gap. From germline, CDR1 is SGHRS and CDR2 YFSETQ. The CDR3 DNA reads TGCGCCAGCAGCCTCGGGTCCCCGGGCGGGGAGACCCAGTACTTC. This encodes CASSLGSPGGETQYF.

This sequence joins TRBV6-5 and TRBJ2-5; TRBD2 agrees at 7 bases. The assigned J gene may be wrong: the sequence end matches TRBJ2-7 better. Germline CDR1 is MNHEY and CDR2 is SVGAGI. CDR3 size: 14 residues. The CDR3 loop is CASSSSGKLDEQYF. The CDR3 DNA follows: TGTGCCAGCAGTTCAAGCGGGAAACTTGACGAGCAGTACTTC.

The rearrangement joins TRBV7-9 to TRBJ2-1; 11 bases line up with TRBD2. The CDR3 totals 17 residues. V trimming: 2 bases; J trimming: 5 bases; junction bases outside the gene matches: 8. Germline V gives CDR1 SEHNR, CDR2 FQNEAQ (reference sequence). The CDR3 loop reads CASSLWGGLAVNNEQFF. Written as DNA, the CDR3 is TGTGCCAGCAGCTTATGGGGGGGACTAGCGGTCAACAATGAGCAGTTCTTC.

The chain has TRBV5-1 and TRBJ1-6, with 10 bases lining up with TRBD1. V was pared by 4 bases and J by 6 bases, with 10 bases of the junction left unmatched. This CDR3 comprises 17 residues. Germline CDR1 and CDR2: SGHRS and YFSETQ. CDR3: CASSPGQGEWFNSPLHF. CDR3 DNA sequence: TGCGCCAGCAGCCCTGGACAGGGGGAATGGTTTAATTCACCCCTCCACTTT. Filled out from reference TRBV5-1 and TRBJ1-6, the complete variable domain reads KAGVTQTPRYLIKTRGQQVTLSCSPISGHRSVSWYQQTPGQGLQFLFEYFSETQRNKGNFPGRFSGRQFSNSRSEMNVSTLELGDSALYLCASSPGQGEWFNSPLHFGNGTRLTVT.

The V gene is TRBV27, the J gene TRBJ2-1; TRBD2 matches at 12 bases. CDR1 is MNHEY, CDR2 SMNVEV, per germline (reference sequence). Trimming at V came to 4 bases and at J to 8 bases, leaving 3 bases not matched to a gene. The CDR3 is made up of 14 amino acids. The DNA of the CDR3 is TGTGCCAGCAGTTCCCGACTAGCGGGAGATGAGCAGTTCTTC. Translation: CASSSRLAGDEQFF.